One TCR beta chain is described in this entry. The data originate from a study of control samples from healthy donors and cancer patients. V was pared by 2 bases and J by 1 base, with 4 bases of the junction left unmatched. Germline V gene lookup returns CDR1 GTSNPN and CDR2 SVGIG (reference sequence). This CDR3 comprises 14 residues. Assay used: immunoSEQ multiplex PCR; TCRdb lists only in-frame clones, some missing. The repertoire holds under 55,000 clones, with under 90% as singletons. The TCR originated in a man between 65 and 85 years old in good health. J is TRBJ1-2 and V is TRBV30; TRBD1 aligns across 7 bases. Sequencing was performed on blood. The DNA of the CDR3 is TGTGCCTGGAGTCATTACAGGGGTAACTATGGCTACACCTTC. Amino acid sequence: CAWSHYRGNYGYTF.